The rows below give T cell receptor beta chains drawn from one sample of a study of blood T cells in healthy people across ages. TCRdb independently ran MiXCR on the 5' RACE reads; one entry per CDR3 protein. The sample lists hundreds of thousands of distinct CDR3 sequences; 55% to 70% were seen once. Sequenced material: blood. The receptors derive from a man younger than 45 in good health. Both conserved end residues are part of each CDR3. A D gene is named only where the DNA matches it firmly. Only some rows state a clone size, as once, few, many or a class for expanded clones.

V gene: TRBV15
D gene: -
J gene: TRBJ2-7
clone size: -
CDR3 length: 15
CDR3 DNA: TGTGCCACCAGCAGAGATCCGGGAGAAGGCTACGAGCAGTACTTC
CDR3 protein: CATSRDPGEGYEQYF

V gene: TRBV3-1
D gene: TRBD1
J gene: TRBJ1-2
clone size: -
CDR3 length: 16
CDR3 DNA: TGTGCCAGCAGCCAGACGCCGGGACAGATCTCTAATGGCTACACCTTC
CDR3 protein: CASSQTPGQISNGYTF

V gene: TRBV5-1
D gene: TRBD1
J gene: TRBJ2-3
clone size: -
CDR3 length: 16
CDR3 DNA: TGCGCCAGCAGCTTTGGACAGGGGGTCGTCACAGATACGCAGTATTTT
CDR3 protein: CASSFGQGVVTDTQYF

V gene: TRBV3-1
D gene: TRBD1
J gene: TRBJ2-6
clone size: -
CDR3 length: 15
CDR3 DNA: TGTGCCAGCAGCACGACAGGGGAAGGGGCCAACGTCCTGACTTTC
CDR3 protein: CASSTTGEGANVLTF

V gene: TRBV27
D gene: TRBD1
J gene: TRBJ2-7
clone size: few
CDR3 length: 14
CDR3 DNA: TGTGCCAGCAGCTCGGGTCCAGGGGGCTACGAGCAGTACTTC
CDR3 protein: CASSSGPGGYEQYF

V gene: TRBV20-1
D gene: TRBD2
J gene: TRBJ2-1
clone size: few
CDR3 length: 13
CDR3 DNA: TGCAGTGCCGTAGCGGGAGTAGTCAATGAGCAGTTCTTC
CDR3 protein: CSAVAGVVNEQFF

V gene: TRBV9
D gene: TRBD2
J gene: TRBJ2-2
clone size: few
CDR3 length: 14
CDR3 DNA: TGTGCCAGCAGCAAAACAGCGGGGCCCGGGGAGCTGTTTTTT
CDR3 protein: CASSKTAGPGELFF

V gene: TRBV5-1
D gene: -
J gene: TRBJ2-7
clone size: -
CDR3 length: 16
CDR3 DNA: TGCGCCAGCAGGACCGCAACAGGGGAGGGAGTGTACGAGCAGTACTTC
CDR3 protein: CASRTATGEGVYEQYF

V gene: TRBV6-5
D gene: -
J gene: TRBJ2-3
clone size: -
CDR3 length: 18
CDR3 DNA: TGTGCCAGCAGTTACTCGCCGGGGGGCGGGAGCGTTGCAGATACGCAGTATTTT
CDR3 protein: CASSYSPGGGSVADTQYF

V gene: TRBV6-5
D gene: TRBD1
J gene: TRBJ1-5
clone size: -
CDR3 length: 16
CDR3 DNA: TGTGCCAGCAGGCCGGGACAGGGAATGCCTTTTCAGCCCCAGCATTTT
CDR3 protein: CASRPGQGMPFQPQHF

V gene: TRBV18
D gene: TRBD1
J gene: TRBJ2-7
clone size: -
CDR3 length: 16
CDR3 DNA: TGTGCCAGCTCACCTAATCCGGGACAGGGAACCTACGAGCAGTACTTC
CDR3 protein: CASSPNPGQGTYEQYF

V gene: TRBV29-1
D gene: -
J gene: TRBJ2-1
clone size: -
CDR3 length: 14
CDR3 DNA: TGCAGCGTTGATTACGGGAGTGCGGGGAATGAGCAGTTCTTC
CDR3 protein: CSVDYGSAGNEQFF

V gene: TRBV27
D gene: TRBD1
J gene: TRBJ1-6
clone size: -
CDR3 length: 17
CDR3 DNA: TGTGCCAGCAGTTTCTATCGACAGGGGCCTATAGGGTCACCCCTCCACTTT
CDR3 protein: CASSFYRQGPIGSPLHF

V gene: TRBV11-2
D gene: TRBD1
J gene: TRBJ2-2
clone size: once
CDR3 length: 14
CDR3 DNA: TGTGCCAGCAGCGAACAGGGGACCACCGGGGAGCTGTTTTTT
CDR3 protein: CASSEQGTTGELFF

V gene: TRBV6-2/TRBV6-3
D gene: TRBD2
J gene: TRBJ2-1
clone size: few
CDR3 length: 13
CDR3 DNA: TGTGCCAGCAGCTTCCTAGCGGCTAATGAGCAGTTCTTC
CDR3 protein: CASSFLAANEQFF

V gene: TRBV29-1
D gene: -
J gene: TRBJ2-5
clone size: -
CDR3 length: 14
CDR3 DNA: TGCAGCGTTGTGGGCAGGGGCCCTTACAATGAGCAGTACTTC
CDR3 protein: CSVVGRGPYNEQYF

V gene: TRBV12-3/TRBV12-4
D gene: -
J gene: TRBJ2-3
clone size: few
CDR3 length: 15
CDR3 DNA: TGTGCCAGCAGTTTGGTCGGGGGACGGCGAGATACGCAGTATTTT
CDR3 protein: CASSLVGGRRDTQYF

V gene: TRBV12-5
D gene: -
J gene: TRBJ2-7
clone size: few
CDR3 length: 13
CDR3 DNA: TGTGCTAGTGCTCTTCAGGGTTTGGGCGAGCAGTACTTC
CDR3 protein: CASALQGLGEQYF

V gene: TRBV6-2/TRBV6-3
D gene: -
J gene: TRBJ2-7
clone size: -
CDR3 length: 13
CDR3 DNA: TGTGCCAGCAGTTCTTGGGGGCACTACGAGCAGTACTTC
CDR3 protein: CASSSWGHYEQYF

V gene: TRBV6-6
D gene: -
J gene: TRBJ2-5
clone size: few
CDR3 length: 16
CDR3 DNA: TGTGCCAGCAGTTACCGGGACCGCGAACCGCGGGGGACCCAGTACTTC
CDR3 protein: CASSYRDREPRGTQYF

V gene: TRBV20-1
D gene: -
J gene: TRBJ1-5
clone size: -
CDR3 length: 12
CDR3 DNA: TGCAGTGCTCGCCCCACAAATCAGCCCCAGCATTTT
CDR3 protein: CSARPTNQPQHF

V gene: TRBV29-1
D gene: -
J gene: TRBJ2-7
clone size: few
CDR3 length: 13
CDR3 DNA: TGCAGCGTACCGGGCCGGGCGTCCTACGAGCAGTACTTC
CDR3 protein: CSVPGRASYEQYF

V gene: TRBV4-1
D gene: TRBD2
J gene: TRBJ2-1
clone size: few
CDR3 length: 16
CDR3 DNA: TGCGCCAGCAGCCAAGATAGGGCGGGAGGCGACAATGAGCAGTTCTTC
CDR3 protein: CASSQDRAGGDNEQFF

V gene: TRBV13
D gene: -
J gene: TRBJ1-4
clone size: -
CDR3 length: 14
CDR3 DNA: TGTGCCAGCAGCATCCGACAGTCTGATGAAAAACTGTTTTTT
CDR3 protein: CASSIRQSDEKLFF

V gene: TRBV20-1
D gene: -
J gene: TRBJ2-1
clone size: -
CDR3 length: 14
CDR3 DNA: TGCAGTGCTAGAGACGACGTGACTATCACTGAGCAGTTCTTC
CDR3 protein: CSARDDVTITEQFF

V gene: TRBV13
D gene: -
J gene: TRBJ1-4
clone size: -
CDR3 length: 16
CDR3 DNA: TGTGCCAGCAGCTTTGGATCAGGCCCTAAAGGTGAAAAACTGTTTTTT
CDR3 protein: CASSFGSGPKGEKLFF

V gene: TRBV11-2
D gene: -
J gene: TRBJ2-5
clone size: many
CDR3 length: 13
CDR3 DNA: TGTGCCAGCAGCCTTTCGGAAACGGGACCCCAGTACTTC
CDR3 protein: CASSLSETGPQYF

V gene: TRBV7-8
D gene: -
J gene: TRBJ2-1
clone size: -
CDR3 length: 16
CDR3 DNA: TGTGCCAGCAGCTTAGCAAGACTCCGGGGCTACAATGAGCAGTTCTTC
CDR3 protein: CASSLARLRGYNEQFF

V gene: TRBV4-3
D gene: -
J gene: TRBJ2-1
clone size: -
CDR3 length: 15
CDR3 DNA: TGCGCCAGCAGCCAAGACCCCCAGTTAAGCAATGAGCAGTTCTTC
CDR3 protein: CASSQDPQLSNEQFF

V gene: TRBV27
D gene: -
J gene: TRBJ2-7
clone size: once
CDR3 length: 15
CDR3 DNA: TGTGCCAGCAGTTTATCGGCTCCAGGGCTGGGCGAGCAGTACTTC
CDR3 protein: CASSLSAPGLGEQYF

V gene: TRBV7-9
D gene: -
J gene: TRBJ2-7
clone size: few
CDR3 length: 15
CDR3 DNA: TGTGCCAGCAGCTTATCAGCAGAAAGCTCCTACGAGCAGTACTTC
CDR3 protein: CASSLSAESSYEQYF

V gene: TRBV9
D gene: -
J gene: TRBJ2-5
clone size: -
CDR3 length: 15
CDR3 DNA: TGTGCCAGCAGCCCGGAGGGGCAAGTCCAAGAGACCCAGTACTTC
CDR3 protein: CASSPEGQVQETQYF

V gene: TRBV7-3
D gene: TRBD2
J gene: TRBJ2-1
clone size: -
CDR3 length: 15
CDR3 DNA: TGTGCCAGCAGCTTAATAGCGGGAGGATCATATGAGCAGTTCTTC
CDR3 protein: CASSLIAGGSYEQFF

V gene: TRBV25-1
D gene: -
J gene: TRBJ2-7
clone size: -
CDR3 length: 14
CDR3 DNA: TGTGCCAGCAGTGAATACGGGGGGCTGTACGAGCAGTACTTC
CDR3 protein: CASSEYGGLYEQYF

V gene: TRBV20-1
D gene: TRBD1
J gene: TRBJ1-4
clone size: few
CDR3 length: 15
CDR3 DNA: TGCAGTGCTATTTTCTTGGACAGGGGGTTTGAAAAACTGTTTTTT
CDR3 protein: CSAIFLDRGFEKLFF

V gene: TRBV20-1
D gene: TRBD1
J gene: TRBJ2-5
clone size: -
CDR3 length: 14
CDR3 DNA: TGCAGTGCTAGCCGGGACAGGGGGTTGGAGACCCAGTACTTC
CDR3 protein: CSASRDRGLETQYF

V gene: TRBV7-9
D gene: -
J gene: TRBJ2-1
clone size: few
CDR3 length: 12
CDR3 DNA: TGTGCCAGCAGCTCACAGAGGGATGAGCAGTTCTTC
CDR3 protein: CASSSQRDEQFF

V gene: TRBV15
D gene: TRBD1
J gene: TRBJ2-2
clone size: -
CDR3 length: 17
CDR3 DNA: TGTGCCACCAGCAGTAATCTAGGGGGCCGGGACACCGGGGAGCTGTTTTTT
CDR3 protein: CATSSNLGGRDTGELFF

V gene: TRBV6-2/TRBV6-3
D gene: TRBD2
J gene: TRBJ2-4
clone size: -
CDR3 length: 13
CDR3 DNA: TGTGCCAGCGGTAGCGGGGGGGTAAACATTCAGTACTTC
CDR3 protein: CASGSGGVNIQYF

V gene: TRBV6-6
D gene: -
J gene: TRBJ2-3
clone size: -
CDR3 length: 13
CDR3 DNA: TGTGCCAGCAGATTCGGGGCCACAGATACGCAGTATTTT
CDR3 protein: CASRFGATDTQYF

V gene: TRBV12-3/TRBV12-4
D gene: -
J gene: TRBJ2-5
clone size: many
CDR3 length: 11
CDR3 DNA: TGTGCCAGCAGCCCCGGAGGGACCCAGTACTTC
CDR3 protein: CASSPGGTQYF

V gene: TRBV7-2
D gene: -
J gene: TRBJ2-7
clone size: -
CDR3 length: 15
CDR3 DNA: TGTGCCAGCAGCCTTTATAGCCTTCCCTCCTACGAGCAGTACTTC
CDR3 protein: CASSLYSLPSYEQYF

V gene: TRBV18
D gene: -
J gene: TRBJ2-3
clone size: -
CDR3 length: 15
CDR3 DNA: TGTGCCAGCTCACCGGAGCGAGAAGGCACGGATACGCAGTATTTT
CDR3 protein: CASSPEREGTDTQYF

V gene: TRBV10-3
D gene: -
J gene: TRBJ2-1
clone size: -
CDR3 length: 15
CDR3 DNA: TGTGCCATCAGTGAGGGACAGAGCTCCTACAATGAGCAGTTCTTC
CDR3 protein: CAISEGQSSYNEQFF

V gene: TRBV9
D gene: -
J gene: TRBJ2-3
clone size: -
CDR3 length: 17
CDR3 DNA: TGTGCCAGCAGCGTAGTGGCAGATGACACAGATGCGGGTACGCAGTATTTT
CDR3 protein: CASSVVADDTDAGTQYF

V gene: TRBV7-2
D gene: -
J gene: TRBJ2-5
clone size: -
CDR3 length: 12
CDR3 DNA: TGTGCCGGCAGCCCAAAGGTCGGTGAGCAGTACTTC
CDR3 protein: CAGSPKVGEQYF